The 32 T cell receptor beta chains listed next were all sequenced from one sample in a study of spatial heterogeneity in lung cancer. TCRdb reprocessed the 5' RACE reads with MiXCR, giving one entry per CDR3 protein. The data hold about 8,100 distinct CDR3 sequences, with around an eighth observed a single time. Stated time point: sample taken at primary tumor resection. The antigens of these receptors remain unknown. General observations from the study: In tumors, expanded intratumoral alpha and beta TCR counts tracked mutation counts.

The specimen was lung tumor tissue, collected at surgery. The receptors come from a male donor with early-stage non-small cell lung cancer.

Within the sample, this clonotype is medium-sized. Since the library was made to target alpha chains, this beta chain is a stray read and its abundance is not meaningful. The J gene is TRBJ2-1, the V gene TRBV27; tentative D call: TRBD1 (6 bases). The CDR3 sequence is 13 residues long. Trimming shortened V by 8 bases and J by 6 bases, and 14 bases separated the two germline ends. In germline, CDR1 is MNHEY, CDR2 SMNVEV (reference sequence). This CDR3 is CASGTPYRNEQFF. CDR3 nucleotides: TGTGCCAGCGGGACACCCTACCGCAATGAGCAGTTCTTC.

This clonotype was recorded at least ten times. The library was prepared for alpha chains; this beta chain is a stray read, so its frequency means little. The chain has TRBV27 and TRBJ2-7, with 9 bases aligning to TRBD2. CDR1 is MNHEY, CDR2 SMNVEV, per germline (reference sequence). The CDR3 extends over 16 amino acids. J was trimmed by 3 bases and V by 6 bases; bases with no gene match: 12. The CDR3: CASSRTLAGYFYEQYF. The CDR3 nucleotides read TGTGCCAGCAGCCGTACGCTAGCGGGATATTTCTACGAGCAGTACTTC.

A remark on this clonotype: Because the library targeted alpha chains, this beta chain is an off-target read whose size means little. This chain uses TRBV6-2 or TRBV6-3 with TRBJ1-1; possible D gene TRBD1, 6 bases. Between the trimmed V and J ends, which lost 3 bases and 1 base, there was a span of 15 bases. The CDR3 extends over 16 amino acids. Germline V lookup: CDR1 MNHEY, CDR2 SVGEGT. This CDR3 reads CASSYARGDWNTEAFF. DNA for the CDR3: TGTGCCAGCAGTTATGCCAGGGGAGATTGGAACACTGAAGCTTTCTTT.

This clonotype was picked up a small number of times. This beta chain represents an off-target read in a library built for alpha chains; its size is of limited meaning. This sequence joins TRBV9 and TRBJ2-3; no firm D call. Per the germline V gene, CDR1 is SGDLS and CDR2 is YYNGEE. The CDR3 sequence is 14 residues long. V was shortened by 3 bases and J by 3 bases, with 11 bases between the two germline ends. The CDR3 DNA is TGTGCCAGCAGCGCAGAAGGACGTACAGATACGCAGTATTTT. Translating it yields CASSAEGRTDTQYF.

This clonotype was observed many times. This beta chain turned up in a library designed for alpha chains; as an off-target read, its abundance says little. The chain combines TRBV19 with TRBJ1-1; 8 bases agree with TRBD1. CDR1 LNHDA and CDR2 SQIVND come from the germline V gene (reference sequence). The V segment lost 7 bases and the J segment 5 bases; nucleotides outside the gene matches: 9. CDR3 length: 14 amino acids. In DNA form, the CDR3 reads TGTGCCAGTACCCCTCGGGACAGGAGTACTGAAGCTTTCTTT. As protein: CASTPRDRSTEAFF.

This clonotype was recorded once. A library prepared for alpha chains yielded this beta chain as an off-target read; its size is of little meaning. The chain joins TRBV12-3 or TRBV12-4 to TRBJ2-1; 11 nucleotides match TRBD2. This CDR3 contains 14 residues. The junction had 7 bases not matched to a gene; V was cut back by 7 bases and J by 8 bases. CDR3 DNA: TGTGCCAGCAAACTAGCGGGAGCAGGGGATGAGCAGTTCTTC. It codes for CASKLAGAGDEQFF.

This clonotype was seen repeatedly, ten times or more. This beta chain turned up in a library designed for alpha chains; as an off-target read, its abundance says little. The gene calls are TRBV10-3 and TRBJ2-3; maybe TRBD2 (5 bases). Per the germline V gene, CDR1 is ENHRY and CDR2 is SYGVKD. This CDR3 comprises 14 residues. Trimming removed 4 bases at V and 2 bases at J, with 10 bases between. CDR3 in amino acids: CAISGTGTTDTQYF. CDR3 coding DNA: TGTGCCATCAGTGGAACGGGAACCACAGATACGCAGTATTTT.

The sample holds many counts of this clonotype. In a library made to pick up alpha chains, this beta chain is a stray read with a size that means little. The genes are TRBV3-1 and TRBJ1-1; 8 nucleotides align to TRBD1. The germline V gene has CDR1 LGHDT and CDR2 YNNKEL (reference sequence). The junction had 14 bases not matched to a gene; V was cut back by 1 base and J by 10 bases. The CDR3 has 16 residues. The CDR3 DNA follows: TGTGCCAGCAGCCAAGGGTCTCTACAGGGGGTTTTAGGAGCTTTCTTT. Its translation is CASSQGSLQGVLGAFF. The entire variable domain, with the rest obtained from reference TRBV3-1 and TRBJ1-1, is as follows: DTAVSQTPKYLVTQMGNDKSIKCEQNLGHDTMYWYKQDSKKFLKIMFSYNNKELIINETVPNRFSPKSPDKAHLNLHINSLELGDSAVYFCASSQGSLQGVLGAFFGQGTRLTVV.

Relative to its sample, this clonotype is medium-sized (0.01 to 0.1%). In a library made to pick up alpha chains, this beta chain is a stray read with a size that means little. The chain recombines TRBV27 with TRBJ2-3; 9 positions match TRBD2. Trimming removed 2 bases from V and 4 bases from J; junction bases left unmatched: 7. The CDR3 is 16 residues long. The germline gives CDR1 MNHEY, CDR2 SMNVEV (reference sequence). CDR3 loop: CASSLVSSGIADTQYF. DNA of the CDR3: TGTGCCAGCAGTTTAGTGTCTAGCGGGATAGCAGATACGCAGTATTTT.

This clonotype was counted ten times or more. This beta chain is an off-target read within a library intended for alpha chains, so its frequency means little. The DNA for the CDR3 is TGTGCCAGCAGTTTATCGTCTAGCGGGAGGGCCTCCTACAATGAGCAGTTCTTC. As protein: CASSLSSSGRASYNEQFF. V usage is TRBV27 and J usage is TRBJ2-1; 12 bases match TRBD2. V was clipped by 0 bases and J by 0 bases; unmatched bases: 3. This CDR3 comprises 18 residues. Germline values: CDR1 MNHEY, CDR2 SMNVEV (reference sequence).

In its sample, this clonotype was seen a few times. The size of this beta chain means little, since it is a stray read in a library made for alpha chains. The chain couples TRBV27 to TRBJ2-5, with D possibly called TRBD1 or TRBD2 (6 bases each). CDR3 length equals 16 residues. The V gene's germline CDR1 is MNHEY and CDR2 SMNVEV (reference sequence). V lost 5 bases, J lost 6 bases, and 22 bases lay in between. The CDR3 DNA sequence: TGTGCCAGCAGTCCCGGGGCAGGGGAGGCGAAAAAGACCCAGTACTTC. Its translation is CASSPGAGEAKKTQYF.

This clonotype was observed at least ten times. This beta chain is an unintended read in a library built for alpha chains; its size means little. V usage is TRBV20-1 and J usage is TRBJ2-7, with 10 bases aligning to TRBD2. CDR1 and CDR2 (germline): DFQATT, SNEGSKA (reference sequence). The CDR3 consists of 15 residues. The ends lost 6 bases at V and 0 bases at J; junction bases unmatched: 8. DNA of the CDR3: TGCAGTGCAGCACTAGCGGGATTGAGCTCCTACGAGCAGTACTTC. This codes for CSAALAGLSSYEQYF.

This clonotype was detected many times. This beta chain is off target for a library built for alpha chains, so its abundance means little. The chain has TRBV12-3 or TRBV12-4 and TRBJ1-1; 9 bases fit TRBD1. Trimming at V came to 6 bases and at J to 5 bases, leaving 7 bases not matched to a gene. CDR3 length: 14 amino acids. This CDR3 reads CASRGGTGRTEAFF. The CDR3 DNA reads as TGTGCCAGCAGGGGGGGGACAGGGAGGACTGAAGCTTTCTTT.

This clonotype was seen at least ten times. Within a library made for alpha chains, this beta chain is off target, and its count is uninformative. The chain has TRBV5-6 and TRBJ2-3, with 9 bases aligning to TRBD1. Germline CDR1 is SGHDT and CDR2 is YYEEEE. The length of the CDR3 is 16 residues. The junction had 11 bases not matched to a gene; V was cut back by 0 bases and J by 9 bases. In DNA, the CDR3 is TGTGCCAGCAGCTTGGTTGAGGGACAGGGCGCCCTCACGCAGTATTTT. Its translation: CASSLVEGQGALTQYF.

Worth noting for this clonotype: This beta chain is a stray sequence in a library constructed for alpha chains; its clone size is not meaningful. J is TRBJ2-7 and V is TRBV20-1; D is perhaps TRBD2 (5 bases). This CDR3 spans 12 amino acids. V was pared by 8 bases and J by 1 base, with 12 bases between. CDR1 and CDR2 (germline): DFQATT, SNEGSKA (reference sequence). CDR3 residues: CSPSSGSYEQYF. CDR3 DNA sequence: TGCAGTCCCTCGTCGGGATCCTACGAGCAGTACTTC.

Comment on this clonotype: This beta chain is off target for a library built for alpha chains, so its abundance means little. This chain uses TRBV2 with TRBJ2-1; possibly TRBD2 for D (5 bases). This CDR3 has 15 amino acids. Trimming pared 9 bases from V and 0 bases from J, leaving 15 bases between. Germline CDR1 is SNHLY and CDR2 is FYNNEI. CDR3 protein: CASKGSSNSYNEQFF. In DNA form, the CDR3 reads TGTGCCAGTAAAGGGAGCTCAAACTCCTACAATGAGCAGTTCTTC.

This clonotype rates as medium-sized (0.01 to 0.1%). This beta chain was picked up by a library intended for alpha chains and is off target, so its count carries little meaning. The chain has TRBV6-6 and TRBJ2-1; TRBD2 matches at 8 bases. The CDR3 consists of 14 residues. Trimming at V came to 2 bases and at J to 6 bases, leaving 3 bases not matched to a gene. The V gene's germline CDR1 is MNHNY and CDR2 SVGAGI (reference sequence). CDR3 DNA sequence: TGTGCCAGCAGTTACCGCAGCGGGAGCAATGAGCAGTTCTTC. It specifies CASSYRSGSNEQFF.

Of note for this clonotype: The library was built for alpha chains, so this beta chain is an off-target read and its size means little. The chain joins TRBV6-2 or TRBV6-3 to TRBJ1-5; D uncertain. CDR3 length equals 15 residues. The V end was cut by 5 bases, the J end by 0 bases, with 11 bases between. The germline V gene has CDR1 MNHEY and CDR2 SVGEGT. The CDR3 bases are TGTGCCAGCAGTGTCAAACTTTATAGCAATCAGCCCCAGCATTTT. Translated, it gives CASSVKLYSNQPQHF.

This clonotype has ten or more counts. For a library built for alpha chains, this beta chain is a stray read; little rests on its size. The gene calls are TRBV20-1 and TRBJ2-1; the match to TRBD2 covers 13 bases. The CDR3 has 17 amino acids. CDR1 is DFQATT and CDR2 is SNEGSKA in the germline V gene (reference sequence). The V segment lost 2 bases and the J segment 8 bases; nucleotides outside the gene matches: 12. CDR3 sequence (DNA): TGCAGTGCTAGACTTGGCCCTACTAGCGGGAGGGCATATGAGCAGTTCTTC. It translates to CSARLGPTSGRAYEQFF.

This clonotype qualifies as medium-sized. This beta chain is an unintended read in a library built for alpha chains; its size means little. The CDR3 nucleotides read TGTGCCAGCAGTTTAGGTGAACAGTTCTTC. This encodes CASSLGEQFF. J is TRBJ2-1 and V is TRBV6-5; D gene unclear. CDR1 and CDR2 from the germline V gene are MNHEY and SVGAGI. This CDR3 contains 10 residues. Trimming removed 4 bases from V and 13 bases from J, with 8 bases in between.

This clonotype was picked up many times. The size of this beta chain means little, since it is a stray read in a library made for alpha chains. The V call is TRBV28, the J call TRBJ2-1; 12 nucleotides align to TRBD2. V was clipped by 4 bases and J by 9 bases; unmatched bases: 7. The CDR3 has 15 residues. Germline V gene data show CDR1 as MDHEN and CDR2 as SYDVKM. The CDR3 region is CASSSPSGRAFEQFF. The DNA of the CDR3 is TGTGCCAGCAGTTCCCCTAGCGGGAGGGCCTTTGAGCAGTTCTTC.

Comments on this clonotype: Because the library targeted alpha chains, this beta chain is an off-target read whose size means little. The rearrangement links TRBV28 to TRBJ2-3, with 7 bases fitting TRBD1. V shed 4 bases and J 3 bases; nucleotides not matched to a gene: 4. This CDR3 has 14 amino acids. From germline, CDR1 is MDHEN and CDR2 SYDVKM. CDR3: CASSSYRGTDTQYF. In DNA form, the CDR3 reads TGTGCCAGCAGTTCATACAGGGGAACAGATACGCAGTATTTT.

This clonotype was observed at least ten times. This beta chain is a stray sequence in a library constructed for alpha chains; its clone size is not meaningful. This chain links TRBV12-3 or TRBV12-4 with TRBJ2-1; no clear D gene. Trimming took 3 bases from V and 3 from J, leaving 6 bases between them. The CDR3 is made up of 13 amino acids. As DNA, the CDR3 is TGTGCCAGCAGTTTGCAGGTCTACAATGAGCAGTTCTTC. It specifies CASSLQVYNEQFF.

This clonotype was recorded many times. The library was designed around alpha chains, so this beta chain is a stray read whose abundance carries little weight. The chain links TRBV6-5 to TRBJ2-3, with TRBD2 identical over 10 bases. Trimming took 0 bases from V and 4 from J; bases not matched to a gene: 4. CDR3 length equals 16 residues. The germline gives CDR1 MNHEY, CDR2 SVGAGI. Here the CDR3 reads CASSYSPSGGPDTQYF. The CDR3 DNA follows: TGTGCCAGCAGTTACTCCCCTAGCGGGGGCCCAGATACGCAGTATTTT.

By sample share, this clonotype is medium-sized (0.01 to 0.1%). This beta chain came through as a stray read in a library set up for alpha chains, and its size says little. The rearrangement joins TRBV7-2 to TRBJ2-7; 9 bases are a match to TRBD2. V shed 10 bases, J shed 4 bases, and the junction held 5 bases outside the gene matches. Germline assignment: CDR1 SGHTA and CDR2 FQGNSA. The CDR3 totals 12 residues. The CDR3 region is CATGGRGYEQYF. The CDR3 DNA reads as TGTGCCACCGGCGGGAGGGGTTACGAGCAGTACTTC.

In its sample, this clonotype ranks as medium-sized. This beta chain is an unintended read in a library built for alpha chains; its size means little. The J gene is TRBJ2-5, the V gene TRBV20-1; 7 bases match TRBD2. CDR3 length: 15 amino acids. Germline trimming cut 4 bases from V and 5 bases from J; bases unmatched to any gene: 13. CDR1 and CDR2 (germline): DFQATT, SNEGSKA (reference sequence). In DNA, the CDR3 is TGCAGTGCTATGGGGGACTACCGGAATGTGGAGACCCAGTACTTC. Translating it yields CSAMGDYRNVETQYF.

This clonotype was recorded at least ten times. The library was designed around alpha chains, so this beta chain is a stray read whose abundance carries little weight. This chain connects TRBV7-2 to TRBJ2-4, with TRBD2 matching 10 bases. The V segment lost 1 base and the J segment 7 bases; nucleotides outside the gene matches: 4. The CDR3 consists of 15 residues. The germline V gene has CDR1 SGHTA and CDR2 FQGNSA. CDR3 in amino acids: CASSLDRAGGNIQYF. The CDR3 nucleotides read TGTGCCAGCAGCTTAGATAGAGCGGGAGGGAACATTCAGTACTTC.

This clonotype was seen repeatedly, ten times or more. This beta chain is an off-target read within a library intended for alpha chains, so its frequency means little. J is TRBJ1-1 and V is TRBV12-3 or TRBV12-4; D uncertain. This CDR3 spans 17 amino acids. V was pared by 5 bases and J by 3 bases, with 22 bases between. The chain's CDR3 is CASSPSRGYAGDTEAFF. The DNA of the CDR3 is TGTGCCAGCAGTCCCTCGCGGGGTTATGCAGGAGACACTGAAGCTTTCTTT.

This clonotype appeared many times. This beta chain was picked up by a library intended for alpha chains and is off target, so its count carries little meaning. The V and J genes are TRBV6-2 or TRBV6-3 and TRBJ2-7; D possibly uses TRBD1 or TRBD2 (5 bases each). Looked up from germline, CDR1 is MNHEY and CDR2 is SVGEGT. CDR3 length: 13 residues. Trimming cost V 10 bases and J 3 bases, with 16 bases left between them. CDR3 DNA: TGTGCCACCGCAAAACGAGGGGTCTACGAGCAGTACTTC. It specifies CATAKRGVYEQYF.

This clonotype is labeled as medium-sized. This beta chain was picked up by a library intended for alpha chains and is off target, so its count carries little meaning. Written as DNA, the CDR3 is TGTGCCAGCAGCGTAGGGGACGGCTACGAGCAGTACTTC. Protein sequence: CASSVGDGYEQYF. The chain employs TRBV9 and TRBJ2-7, with D possibly called TRBD1 or TRBD2 (5 bases each). Germline V lookup: CDR1 SGDLS, CDR2 YYNGEE. The CDR3 loop spans 13 amino acids. V dropped 0 bases and J dropped 3 bases, with 7 bases sitting between them.

By its share, this clonotype is medium-sized. Since the library was made to target alpha chains, this beta chain is a stray read and its abundance is not meaningful. The chain employs TRBV12-3 or TRBV12-4 and TRBJ2-2; 7 bases align to TRBD2. Unmatched junction bases numbered 8, after V lost 4 bases and J lost 6 bases. The CDR3 has 15 residues. The CDR3 coding sequence is TGTGCCAGCAGTTACCGCGGGAGTGGTTCCGGGGAGCTGTTTTTT. Its translation is CASSYRGSGSGELFF.

This clonotype was recorded at least ten times. This beta chain is off target for a library built for alpha chains, so its abundance means little. This chain connects TRBV5-1 to TRBJ2-2; 9 positions match TRBD2. The V segment lost 0 bases and the J segment 6 bases; nucleotides outside the gene matches: 6. The CDR3 loop spans 16 amino acids. Germline CDR1 is SGHRS and CDR2 is YFSETQ. The CDR3 loop reads CASSLVVAGVAGELFF. CDR3 in DNA: TGCGCCAGCAGCTTGGTTGTAGCGGGAGTGGCCGGGGAGCTGTTTTTT. The variable domain in full, with the rest retrieved from reference TRBV5-1 and TRBJ2-2, is KAGVTQTPRYLIKTRGQQVTLSCSPISGHRSVSWYQQTPGQGLQFLFEYFSETQRNKGNFPGRFSGRQFSNSRSEMNVSTLELGDSALYLCASSLVVAGVAGELFFGEGSRLTVL.